The 23 T cell receptor beta chains below come from one sample, sequenced in a study of blood T cell repertoires in COVID-19 (dated by TCRdb to 2020 to 2022). Library preparation employed the immunoSEQ multiplex PCR assay. The table was pulled from immuneACCESS by TCRdb, which kept in-frame rearrangements only. Such tables lose some clones; where checked, under half of the loss comes from unresolved V genes, and the rest has no known cause. Within this sample are 200,000 to 300,000 clones, with roughly 88% of them counted one time only. In total, the top ten clones hold 2.5% of the sample. What was sequenced was PBMCs or T cells enriched from blood (not recorded which). The receptors stem from a woman in her thirties or forties with acute COVID-19.

The chain is built from TRBV6-2 or TRBV6-3 and TRBJ2-7, with D perhaps matching TRBD1 (5 bases). Trimming removed 3 bases at V and 2 bases at J, with 11 bases between. This CDR3 has 14 amino acids. Germline V lookup: CDR1 MNHEY, CDR2 SVGEGT. This CDR3 is CASSYAGFPYEQYV. Here the CDR3 DNA reads TGTGCCAGCAGTTATGCAGGGTTCCCCTACGAGCAGTACGTC.

V and J are TRBV6-5 and TRBJ2-7, with TRBD1 matching over 10 bases. Trimming at V came to 6 bases and at J to 1 base, leaving 3 bases not matched to a gene. From germline, CDR1 is MNHEY and CDR2 SVGAGI. The CDR3 contains 14 residues. DNA of the CDR3: TGTGCCAGCAGCCCGGGACAGGGGTCCTACGAGCAGTACTTC. This codes for CASSPGQGSYEQYF.

The chain joins TRBV3-1 (or the pseudogene TRBV3-2) to TRBJ1-1; D ambiguous. The length of the CDR3 is 13 residues. V lost 0 bases and J 5 bases, leaving 7 bases between the germline ends. CDR1 is LGHDT and CDR2 is YNNKEL in the germline V gene (reference sequence). CDR3 amino acids: CASSQDSRTEAFF. CDR3 DNA: TGTGCCAGCAGCCAAGATAGTCGGACTGAAGCTTTCTTT.

The V call is TRBV10-3, the J call TRBJ2-3; TRBD2 agrees at 10 bases. V shed 0 bases and J 2 bases; nucleotides not matched to a gene: 11. The CDR3 contains 19 residues. Per the germline V gene, CDR1 is ENHRY and CDR2 is SYGVKD. The CDR3 coding sequence is TGTGCCATCAGTGAGTCAGACGCTAGCGGGGGACGATACACAGATACGCAGTATTTT. Translating gives CAISESDASGGRYTDTQYF.

This sequence joins TRBV21-1 and TRBJ1-5; the table's D call of TRBD1 was not tested on the DNA. TRBV21-1 is designated a pseudogene. The CDR3 length is 16 residues. CDR3 coding DNA: TGTGCCAGCAGCCTAATTCAGACAGGGGTAGGTCAGCCCCAGCATTTT. It is translated as CASSLIQTGVGQPQHF.

This clone showed up just once. Here the CDR3 reads CASSVTGTTNEKLFF. The CDR3 nucleotides read TGTGCCAGCAGCGTCACAGGTACAACTAATGAAAAACTGTTTTTT. The chain combines TRBV9 with TRBJ1-4; a possible D gene is TRBD1 (5 bases). Germline CDR1 is SGDLS and CDR2 is YYNGEE. The CDR3 is made up of 15 amino acids. The V and J ends lost 2 bases and 0 bases respectively, with 8 bases between them.

This clone is a singleton in its sample. The rearrangement links TRBV7-2 to TRBJ2-3, with 9 bases aligning to TRBD2. The germline CDR1 and CDR2 sequences are SGHTA and FQGNSA. V shed 5 bases, J shed 2 bases, and the junction held 14 bases outside the gene matches. CDR3 length: 18 amino acids. The chain's CDR3 is CASSRNSAGGPNTDTQYF. Here the CDR3 DNA reads TGTGCCAGCAGCCGTAACTCGGCGGGAGGGCCTAACACAGATACGCAGTATTTT.

This chain connects TRBV19 to TRBJ1-3, with a possible D match to TRBD1 (6 bases). The CDR3 spans 14 residues. Germline CDR1 and CDR2: LNHDA and SQIVND (reference sequence). V was cut by 6 bases and J by 3 bases, with 12 bases left in between. The CDR3 DNA reads TGTGCCAGTAGCCGGACAGCCCGTGGAAACACCATATATTTT. Translating it yields CASSRTARGNTIYF.

The V call is TRBV6-5, the J call TRBJ1-2; TRBD1 agrees at 9 bases. V shed 6 bases, J shed 2 bases, and the junction held 4 bases outside the gene matches. Germline V CDR1 and CDR2: MNHEY, SVGAGI. The CDR3 contains 14 residues. For the CDR3, the DNA is TGTGCCAGCAGGGAGGGACAGGGAAACTATGGCTACACCTTC. Its translation is CASREGQGNYGYTF.

This clone was observed once. V usage is TRBV18 and J usage is TRBJ1-2; 10 nucleotides align to TRBD1. Trimming at V came to 8 bases and at J to 5 bases, leaving 8 bases not matched to a gene. The CDR3 runs 14 residues. CDR1 KGHSH and CDR2 LQKENI come from the germline V gene. CDR3 in amino acids: CASTRDRGTYGYTF. DNA for the CDR3: TGTGCCAGCACCCGGGACAGGGGTACTTATGGCTACACCTTC.

J is TRBJ1-1 and V is TRBV5-5; D call uncertain. Trimming removed 0 bases at V and 6 bases at J, with 9 bases between. The CDR3 extends over 13 amino acids. The germline V gene encodes CDR1 SGHKS and CDR2 YYEKEE (reference sequence). CDR3 DNA sequence: TGTGCCAGCAGCTTGGATGACACCCCTGAAGCTTTCTTT. It yields the protein CASSLDDTPEAFF. Drawing the rest from reference TRBV5-5 and TRBJ1-1, the complete variable domain is DAGVTQSPTHLIKTRGQQVTLRCSPISGHKSVSWYQQVLGQGPQFIFQYYEKEERGRGNFPDRFSARQFPNYSSELNVNALLLGDSALYLCASSLDDTPEAFFGQGTRLTVV.

The rearrangement uses TRBV9 and TRBJ1-5, with D unresolved. Germline CDR1 and CDR2: SGDLS and YYNGEE. Trimming pared 0 bases from V and 1 base from J, leaving 8 bases between. The CDR3 totals 15 residues. As DNA, the CDR3 is TGTGCCAGCAGCGTAGAGGGAGGGAGCAATCAGCCCCAGCATTTT. Translating gives CASSVEGGSNQPQHF.

V and J are TRBV30 and TRBJ1-3, with D unresolved. The length of the CDR3 is 18 residues. The germline CDR1 and CDR2 sequences are GTSNPN and SVGIG (reference sequence). The ends were cut back, 0 bases at V and 0 bases at J, with 18 bases in the middle. CDR3 in amino acids: CAWSVLPAGLSSGNTIYF. CDR3 bases: TGTGCCTGGAGTGTACTCCCTGCAGGTTTGAGCTCTGGAAACACCATATATTTT.

The V and J genes are TRBV4-3 and TRBJ1-3; TRBD1 aligns across 12 bases. V trimming: 3 bases; J trimming: 4 bases; junction bases outside the gene matches: 1. Looked up from germline, CDR1 is LGHNA and CDR2 is YSLEER. The CDR3 is 15 amino acids. CDR3 bases: TGCGCCAGCAGCCAGGGACAGGGGGCGGGAAACACCATATATTTT. Translated, it gives CASSQGQGAGNTIYF.

V usage is TRBV30 and J usage is TRBJ1-1; 7 bases map to TRBD1. The CDR3 runs to 10 residues. Trimming took 5 bases from V and 11 from J; bases not matched to a gene: 5. Germline-derived CDR1 and CDR2 are GTSNPN and SVGIG (reference sequence). The CDR3 sequence: CAWWDSQAFF. The CDR3, as DNA: TGTGCCTGGTGGGACAGTCAGGCTTTCTTT.

This clone turned up a few times. The chain carries TRBV2 and TRBJ2-1; 8 nucleotides agree with TRBD2. Germline values: CDR1 SNHLY, CDR2 FYNNEI. The CDR3 extends over 15 amino acids. Trimming cost V 1 base and J 5 bases; bases outside gene matches: 4. CDR3 region: CASSEELAGNNEQFF. CDR3 bases: TGTGCCAGCAGTGAAGAGTTAGCGGGGAACAATGAGCAGTTCTTC.

V gene TRBV29-1 combines with J gene TRBJ1-1, with TRBD1 as a possible D gene (5 bases). The germline V gene has CDR1 SQVTM and CDR2 ANQGSEA. V was shortened by 7 bases and J by 1 base, with 13 bases between the two germline ends. CDR3 length equals 13 residues. CDR3 in DNA: TGCAGCGCCTCCGGGGGATGGAACACTGAAGCTTTCTTT. Protein sequence: CSASGGWNTEAFF.

V and J are TRBV24-1 and TRBJ2-5; D perhaps matches TRBD2 (6 bases). CDR1 is KGHDR and CDR2 is SFDVKD in the germline V gene. Trimming left V 6 bases short and J 3 bases short, with 13 bases between. The CDR3 is made up of 14 amino acids. Here the CDR3 reads CATSRRGGEETQYF. Written as DNA, the CDR3 is TGTGCCACCAGTCGGCGGGGCGGGGAAGAGACCCAGTACTTC.

The J gene is TRBJ1-3, the V gene TRBV2; D possibly corresponds to TRBD1 (5 bases). Germline CDR1 is SNHLY and CDR2 is FYNNEI. Trimming shortened V by 3 bases and J by 9 bases, and 9 bases separated the two germline ends. CDR3 size: 12 residues. The CDR3 DNA reads as TGTGCCAGCAGTGACAGGGCCAGCACCATATATTTT. Translating gives CASSDRASTIYF.

The chain recombines TRBV12-5 with TRBJ1-2; D gene ambiguous. CDR1 is LGHNT, CDR2 FRNRAP, per germline. This CDR3 region has 13 residues. Trimming cost V 0 bases and J 8 bases, with 10 bases left between them. As DNA, the CDR3 is TGTGCTAGTGGTTTGGTTCCGGAGGGCGGCTACACCTTC. It specifies CASGLVPEGGYTF. The whole variable domain, filled in from reference TRBV12-5 and TRBJ1-2, reads DARVTQTPRHKVTEMGQEVTMRCQPILGHNTVFWYRQTMMQGLELLAYFRNRAPLDDSGMPKDRFSAEMPDATLATLKIQPSEPRDSAVYFCASGLVPEGGYTFGSGTRLTVV.

The chain links TRBV11-3 to TRBJ1-1; tentatively, D is TRBD1 (5 bases). The CDR3 totals 14 residues. The V and J ends lost 7 bases and 1 base respectively, with 13 bases between them. In germline, CDR1 is SGHNT, CDR2 YENEEA. CDR3 protein: CASTPGLRNTEAFF. For the CDR3, the DNA is TGTGCCAGCACCCCGGGACTGCGGAACACTGAAGCTTTCTTT.

The CDR3, as DNA: TGTGCCGTTGGCCGGGACAGGGGCTACGAGCAGTACTTC. Amino acid sequence: CAVGRDRGYEQYF. The chain combines TRBV10-3 with TRBJ2-7, with TRBD1 matching 10 bases. Looked up from germline, CDR1 is ENHRY and CDR2 is SYGVKD. The CDR3 sequence is 13 residues long. The ends lost 11 bases at V and 3 bases at J; junction bases unmatched: 7.

V usage is TRBV16 and J usage is TRBJ1-5, with D uncertain. The CDR3 spans 15 residues. Germline V gene lookup returns CDR1 KGHSY and CDR2 FQNENV. Trimming left V 0 bases short and J 3 bases short, with 9 bases between. The chain's CDR3 is CASSQSAGLNQPQHF. CDR3 DNA: TGTGCCAGCAGCCAATCGGCAGGCCTCAATCAGCCCCAGCATTTT.